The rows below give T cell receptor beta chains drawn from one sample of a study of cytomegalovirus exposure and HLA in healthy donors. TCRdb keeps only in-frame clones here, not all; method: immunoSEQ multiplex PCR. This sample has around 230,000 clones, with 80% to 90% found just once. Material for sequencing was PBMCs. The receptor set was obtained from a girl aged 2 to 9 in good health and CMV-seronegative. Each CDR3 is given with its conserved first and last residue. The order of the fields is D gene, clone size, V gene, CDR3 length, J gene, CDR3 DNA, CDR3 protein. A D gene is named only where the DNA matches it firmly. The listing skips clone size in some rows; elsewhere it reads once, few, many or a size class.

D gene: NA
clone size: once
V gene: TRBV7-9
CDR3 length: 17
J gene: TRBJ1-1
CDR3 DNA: TGTGCCAGCAGCTTAGTAGTGGGAGCTGTAGGGAACACTGAAGCTTTCTTT
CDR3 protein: CASSLVVGAVGNTEAFF

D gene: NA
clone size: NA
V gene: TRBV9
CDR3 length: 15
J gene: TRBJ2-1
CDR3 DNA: TGTGCCAGCAGCGTGACTAGAACAAGACAGAATGAGCAGTTCTTC
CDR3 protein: CASSVTRTRQNEQFF

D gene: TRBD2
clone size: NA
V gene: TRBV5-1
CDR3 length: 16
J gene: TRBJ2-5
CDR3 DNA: TGCGCCAGCAGCTTGGATAGCGGGGGGGCCAGGGAGACCCAGTACTTC
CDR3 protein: CASSLDSGGARETQYF

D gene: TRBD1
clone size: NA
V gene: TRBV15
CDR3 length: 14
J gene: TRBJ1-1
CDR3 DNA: TGTGCCACCAGCCAACAGGGGCTGAACACTGAAGCTTTCTTT
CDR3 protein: CATSQQGLNTEAFF

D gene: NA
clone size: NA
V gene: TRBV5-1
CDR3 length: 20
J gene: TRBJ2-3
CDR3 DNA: TGCGCCAGCCAGAGACGACCCTTTAGCGGCCCAACGGAGGGCACAGATACGCAGTATTTT
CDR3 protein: CASQRRPFSGPTEGTDTQYF

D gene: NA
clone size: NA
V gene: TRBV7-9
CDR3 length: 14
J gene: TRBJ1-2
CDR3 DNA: TGTGCCAGCAGCTTACTCGGACAGCACTATGGCTACACCTTC
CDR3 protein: CASSLLGQHYGYTF

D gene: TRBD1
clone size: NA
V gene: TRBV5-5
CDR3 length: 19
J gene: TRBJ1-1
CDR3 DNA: TGTGCCAGCAGCCTTGAAATGACAGGGATCGGTCTTATGAACACTGAAGCTTTCTTT
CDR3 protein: CASSLEMTGIGLMNTEAFF

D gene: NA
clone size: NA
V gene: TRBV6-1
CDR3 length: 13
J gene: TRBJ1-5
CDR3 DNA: TGTGCCAGCAGACCCAGGGGAAATCAGCCCCAGCATTTT
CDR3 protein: CASRPRGNQPQHF

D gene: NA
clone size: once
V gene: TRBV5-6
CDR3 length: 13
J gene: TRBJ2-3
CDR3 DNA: TGTGCCAGCAGCTTATCAGGCACAGATACGCAGTATTTT
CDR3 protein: CASSLSGTDTQYF

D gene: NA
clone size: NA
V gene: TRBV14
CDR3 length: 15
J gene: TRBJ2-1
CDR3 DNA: TGTGCCAGCAGCCAACCTCTAGCGACCTACAATGAGCAGTTCTTC
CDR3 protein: CASSQPLATYNEQFF

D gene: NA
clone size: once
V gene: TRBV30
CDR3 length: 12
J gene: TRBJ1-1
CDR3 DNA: TGTGCCTGGAGTTCCCGACAGGCGGATGCTTTCTTT
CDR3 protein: CAWSSRQADAFF

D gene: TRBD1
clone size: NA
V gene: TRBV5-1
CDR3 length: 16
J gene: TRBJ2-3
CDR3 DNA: TGCGCCAGCAGCTCACTACAGGGGCCGTCGACAGATACGCAGTATTTT
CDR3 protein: CASSSLQGPSTDTQYF

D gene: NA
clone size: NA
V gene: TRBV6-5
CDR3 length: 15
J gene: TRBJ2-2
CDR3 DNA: TGTGCCAGCAGCGCCGGGACTTCCAACACCGGGGAGCTGTTTTTT
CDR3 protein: CASSAGTSNTGELFF

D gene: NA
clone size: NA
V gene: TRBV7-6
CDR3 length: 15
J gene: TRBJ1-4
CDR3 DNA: TGTGCCAGCAGCCGTGGGGGGGGGACTAATGAAAAACTGTTTTTT
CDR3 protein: CASSRGGGTNEKLFF

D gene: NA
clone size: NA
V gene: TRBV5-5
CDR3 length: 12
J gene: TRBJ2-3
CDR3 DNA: TGTGCCAGCAGCACTTACACAGATACGCAGTATTTT
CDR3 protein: CASSTYTDTQYF

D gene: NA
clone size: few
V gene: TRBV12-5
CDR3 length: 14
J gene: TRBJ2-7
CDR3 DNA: TGTGCTAGTGCTATAAGGGAGGGGGGCTACGAGCAGTACTTC
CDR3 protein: CASAIREGGYEQYF

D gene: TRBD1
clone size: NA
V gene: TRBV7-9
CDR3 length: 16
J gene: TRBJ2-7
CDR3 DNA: TGTGCCAGCAGTTTCAGCCGGGACAGGGTTTCCTACGAGCAGTACTTC
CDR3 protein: CASSFSRDRVSYEQYF

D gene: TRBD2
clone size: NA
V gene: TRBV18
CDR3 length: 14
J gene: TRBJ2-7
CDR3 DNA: TGTGCCAGCTCACCGACTCCGGGAGGGACCGAGCAGTACTTC
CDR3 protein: CASSPTPGGTEQYF

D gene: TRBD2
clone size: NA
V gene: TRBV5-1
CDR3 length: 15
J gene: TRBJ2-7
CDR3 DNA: TGCGCCAGCAGCTTTAGGCTAGCGGGAGGCTACGAGCAGTACTTC
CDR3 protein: CASSFRLAGGYEQYF

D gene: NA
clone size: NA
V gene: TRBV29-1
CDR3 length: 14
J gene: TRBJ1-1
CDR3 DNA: TGCAGCGTTGAAGTAAGGGGAGGTGGCACTGAAGCTTTCTTT
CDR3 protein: CSVEVRGGGTEAFF

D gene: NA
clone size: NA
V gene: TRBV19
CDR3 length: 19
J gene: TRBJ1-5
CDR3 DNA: TGTGCCAGTAGTATAGATAAAATGGGAATTTCGCGGGGACATCAGCCCCAGCATTTT
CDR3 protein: CASSIDKMGISRGHQPQHF

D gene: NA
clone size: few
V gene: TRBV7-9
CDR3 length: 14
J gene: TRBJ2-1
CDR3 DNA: TGTTCCAGCAGCTTAGGACTCTTCTACAATGAGCAGTTCTTC
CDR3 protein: CSSSLGLFYNEQFF

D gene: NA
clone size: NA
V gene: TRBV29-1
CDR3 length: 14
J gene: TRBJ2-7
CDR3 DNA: TGCAGCGTTGTTATGGGGCTAGGGCCCTACGAGCAGTACTTC
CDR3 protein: CSVVMGLGPYEQYF

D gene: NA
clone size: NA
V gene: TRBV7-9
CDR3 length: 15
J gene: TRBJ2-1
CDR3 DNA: TGTGCCAGCAAGCCATCCGGGAGCTCCTACAATGAGCAGTTCTTC
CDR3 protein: CASKPSGSSYNEQFF

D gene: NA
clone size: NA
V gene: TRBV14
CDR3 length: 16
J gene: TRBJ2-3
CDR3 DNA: TGTGCCAGCAGCCATACTTTGGGACAAGGTGCAGATACGCAGTATTTT
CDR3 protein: CASSHTLGQGADTQYF

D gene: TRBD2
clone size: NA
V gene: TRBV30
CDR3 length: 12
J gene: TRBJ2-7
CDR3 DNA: TGTGCCCTGACTAGCCCTACCTACGAGCAGTACTTC
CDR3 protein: CALTSPTYEQYF

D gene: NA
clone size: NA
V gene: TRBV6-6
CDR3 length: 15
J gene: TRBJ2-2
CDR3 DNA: TGTGCCAGCAGTTACGGTGGCGGGAACACCGGGGAGCTGTTTTTT
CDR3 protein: CASSYGGGNTGELFF